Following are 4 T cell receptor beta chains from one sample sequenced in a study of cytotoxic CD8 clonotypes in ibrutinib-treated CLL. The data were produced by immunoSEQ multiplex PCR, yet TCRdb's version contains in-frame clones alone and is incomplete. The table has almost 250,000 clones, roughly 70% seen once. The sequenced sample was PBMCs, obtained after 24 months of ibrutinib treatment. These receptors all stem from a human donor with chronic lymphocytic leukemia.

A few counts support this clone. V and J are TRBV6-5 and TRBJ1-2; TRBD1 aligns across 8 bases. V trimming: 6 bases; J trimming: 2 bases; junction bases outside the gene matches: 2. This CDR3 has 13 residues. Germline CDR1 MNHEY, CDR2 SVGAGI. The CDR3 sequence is CASSRQGNYGYTF. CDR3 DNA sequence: TGTGCCAGCAGCCGACAGGGGAACTATGGCTACACCTTC.

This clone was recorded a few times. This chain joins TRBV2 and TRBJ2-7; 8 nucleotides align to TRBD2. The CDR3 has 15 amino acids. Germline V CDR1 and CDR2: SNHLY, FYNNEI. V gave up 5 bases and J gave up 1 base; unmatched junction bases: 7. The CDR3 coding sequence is TGTGCCAGCAGTCCGGGGGGGACACGATCCTACGAGCAGTACTTC. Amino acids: CASSPGGTRSYEQYF. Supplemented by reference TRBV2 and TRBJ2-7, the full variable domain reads EPEVTQTPSHQVTQMGQEVILRCVPISNHLYFYWYRQILGQKVEFLVSFYNNEISEKSEIFDDQFSVERPDGSNFTLKIRSTKLEDSAMYFCASSPGGTRSYEQYFGPGTRLTVT.

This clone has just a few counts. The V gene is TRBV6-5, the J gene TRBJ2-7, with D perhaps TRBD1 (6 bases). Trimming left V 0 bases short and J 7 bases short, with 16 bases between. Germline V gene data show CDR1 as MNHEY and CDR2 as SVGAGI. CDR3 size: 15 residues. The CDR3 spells CASSYSDSQGFEQYF. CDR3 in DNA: TGTGCCAGCAGTTACTCGGACAGCCAAGGTTTTGAGCAGTACTTC.

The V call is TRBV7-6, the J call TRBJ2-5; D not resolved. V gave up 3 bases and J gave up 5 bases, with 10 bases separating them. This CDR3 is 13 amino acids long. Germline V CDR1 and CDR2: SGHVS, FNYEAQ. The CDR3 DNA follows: TGTGCCAGCAGCTTGGGGTTATCGGAGACCCAGTACTTC. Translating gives CASSLGLSETQYF.